This T cell receptor (beta chain) stems from a study of T cell changes during pregnancy in multiple sclerosis. Germline V CDR1 and CDR2: MNHEY, SVGAGI. The J segment lost 5 bases and the V segment lost 6 bases, leaving 8 bases of the junction unmatched. This CDR3 is 14 amino acids long. This clone was detected once. The assay was immunoSEQ multiplex PCR, and TCRdb's table has in-frame clones only and misses some. The sample consists of some 28,000 clones, about 93% of them appearing once. The clonotype was recovered from a female donor with multiple sclerosis, enrolled in a pregnancy study. The gene calls are TRBV6-5 and TRBJ2-7; 9 bases are shared with TRBD1. Sample: CD4+ T cells from peripheral blood mononuclear cells, taken after pregnancy. CDR3 sequence reads: CASRGQGMMNEQYF. CDR3 bases: TGTGCCAGCAGGGGACAGGGCATGATGAACGAGCAGTACTTC.